Each of the 30 T cell receptor beta chains below was sequenced from the same sample in a study of T cell responses to AZD1222 COVID-19 vaccine. Some clones are missing from TCRdb's copy, which holds only in-frame ones; the method was immunoSEQ multiplex PCR. The sample holds about 120,000 clones, roughly 92% seen once. The specimen comprised peripheral blood, sampled on day 0 of AZD1222 vaccination. Receptors originate from an adult in good health.

Only one count was recorded for this clone. The rearrangement links TRBV5-5 to TRBJ2-6; no definite D call. This CDR3 contains 14 residues. Germline V CDR1 and CDR2: SGHKS, YYEKEE (reference sequence). The ends were cut back, 6 bases at V and 0 bases at J, with 7 bases in the middle. CDR3: CASIRSSGANVLTF. The CDR3, as DNA: TGTGCCAGCATTCGGAGCTCTGGGGCCAACGTCCTGACTTTC.

This clone showed up just once. The chain recombines TRBV7-2 with TRBJ2-3; 9 bases match TRBD2. The CDR3 has 15 amino acids. In germline, CDR1 is SGHTA, CDR2 FQGNSA. V trimming: 1 base; J trimming: 7 bases; junction bases outside the gene matches: 6. CDR3 sequence reads: CASSLGGGDFNTQYF. CDR3 DNA: TGTGCCAGCAGCTTAGGCGGGGGGGACTTCAATACGCAGTATTTT.

The rearrangement joins TRBV7-6 to TRBJ2-1; tentative D call: TRBD2 (6 bases). V was clipped by 0 bases and J by 4 bases, with 13 bases between them. This CDR3 is 16 amino acids long. Germline V gives CDR1 SGHVS, CDR2 FNYEAQ. The CDR3 is CASSLAPGAGYNEQFF. CDR3 in DNA: TGTGCCAGCAGCTTAGCCCCGGGTGCGGGGTACAATGAGCAGTTCTTC.

The chain couples TRBV28 to TRBJ2-7; no firm D call. Trimming removed 2 bases at V and 3 bases at J, with 8 bases between. Germline CDR1 is MDHEN and CDR2 is SYDVKM. CDR3 length: 13 residues. CDR3 protein: CASSLGSLYEQYF. CDR3 nucleotide sequence: TGTGCCAGCAGTTTAGGTTCGCTCTACGAGCAGTACTTC.

V and J are TRBV5-1 and TRBJ1-1; a possible D gene is TRBD1 (6 bases). Trimming removed 4 bases at V and 1 base at J, with 11 bases between. The germline V gene has CDR1 SGHRS and CDR2 YFSETQ. This CDR3 comprises 14 residues. The CDR3 protein is CASSRKTGNTEAFF. As DNA, the CDR3 is TGCGCCAGCAGCAGGAAGACAGGGAACACTGAAGCTTTCTTT.

The J gene is TRBJ2-7, the V gene TRBV2, with 7 bases aligning to TRBD1. V shed 2 bases, J shed 5 bases, and the junction held 9 bases outside the gene matches. CDR1 SNHLY and CDR2 FYNNEI come from the germline V gene. The CDR3 is 15 residues long. DNA of the CDR3: TGTGCCAGCAGTGAAACGGGACAGCTTATCGACGAGCAGTACTTC. It specifies CASSETGQLIDEQYF.

The chain recombines TRBV29-1 with TRBJ2-7; D gene unclear. Germline V gives CDR1 SQVTM, CDR2 ANQGSEA. The V gene lost 4 bases and the J gene lost 4 bases, with 11 bases spanning the gap. The length of the CDR3 is 12 residues. CDR3 sequence reads: CSVVAPPYEQYF. The CDR3 DNA reads TGCAGCGTTGTAGCCCCCCCTTACGAGCAGTACTTC.

The chain has TRBV11-3 and TRBJ2-1; tentatively, D is TRBD1 or TRBD2 (5 bases each). CDR1 SGHNT and CDR2 YENEEA come from the germline V gene. The CDR3 spans 13 residues. V lost 5 bases to trimming and J lost 7 bases, with 12 bases between them. Written as DNA, the CDR3 is TGTGCCAGCAGCCTCCCAGGGAGTAATGAGCAGTTCTTC. It codes for CASSLPGSNEQFF.

The chain carries TRBV4-1 and TRBJ1-4; 7 bases fit TRBD1. Unmatched junction bases numbered 10, after V lost 4 bases and J lost 8 bases. CDR1 and CDR2 from the germline V gene are MGHRA and YSYEKL. The CDR3 is 15 residues long. The CDR3 nucleotides read TGCGCCAGCAGCCCTAGGGGGCTCCCTAGGGAAAAACTGTTTTTT. It encodes CASSPRGLPREKLFF.

The chain joins TRBV28 to TRBJ2-7, with 14 bases aligning to TRBD2. The CDR3 length is 16 residues. The V gene's germline CDR1 is MDHEN and CDR2 SYDVKM. V shed 1 base and J 7 bases; nucleotides not matched to a gene: 6. The CDR3 sequence: CASSLLTSGGVGEQYF. Here the CDR3 DNA reads TGTGCCAGCAGTTTATTGACTAGCGGGGGGGTAGGAGAGCAGTACTTC.

The chain recombines TRBV3-1 (or the pseudogene TRBV3-2) with TRBJ2-7, with 10 bases identical to TRBD2. Looked up from germline, CDR1 is LGHDT and CDR2 is YNNKEL (reference sequence). The J segment lost 7 bases and the V segment lost 0 bases, leaving 15 bases of the junction unmatched. The CDR3 sequence is 18 residues long. The chain's CDR3 is CASSQEGKAGGLLREQYF. The DNA of the CDR3 is TGTGCCAGCAGCCAAGAGGGGAAAGCGGGGGGGCTTCTGAGAGAGCAGTACTTC.

This sequence joins TRBV24-1 and TRBJ2-5, with a weak D call TRBD2 (6 bases). The V end was cut by 3 bases, the J end by 1 base, with 11 bases between. CDR1 and CDR2 (germline): KGHDR, SFDVKD. This CDR3 comprises 15 residues. CDR3 in amino acids: CATSDTTRAQETQYF. CDR3 sequence (DNA): TGTGCCACCAGTGATACGACTAGGGCCCAAGAGACCCAGTACTTC.

The chain recombines TRBV5-4 with TRBJ1-1, with TRBD1 matching 9 bases. The CDR3 totals 15 residues. Germline CDR1 reads SGHNT; CDR2 reads YYREEE (reference sequence). V shed 4 bases and J 0 bases; nucleotides not matched to a gene: 4. The CDR3 region has the DNA TGTGCCAGCAGCCCGTGGACAGGGGTGAACACTGAAGCTTTCTTT. This gives the protein CASSPWTGVNTEAFF.

This clone was seen only once. This rearrangement joins TRBV27 to TRBJ1-4, with D unresolved. V was shortened by 7 bases and J by 8 bases, with 17 bases between the two germline ends. Looked up from germline, CDR1 is MNHEY and CDR2 is SMNVEV (reference sequence). The CDR3 totals 14 residues. The CDR3: CASTAVPNGEKLFF. For the CDR3, the DNA is TGTGCCAGCACCGCGGTTCCAAATGGCGAAAAACTGTTTTTT.

The V gene is TRBV27, the J gene TRBJ1-4, with 11 bases matching TRBD1. J lost 8 bases, V lost 3 bases, and 8 bases had no gene match. The CDR3 extends over 16 amino acids. Germline values: CDR1 MNHEY, CDR2 SMNVEV (reference sequence). The CDR3 sequence: CASSFSGQGAREKLFF. The DNA for the CDR3 is TGTGCCAGCAGTTTTTCCGGACAGGGGGCGCGAGAAAAACTGTTTTTT.

The chain uses TRBV20-1 and TRBJ1-4, with a weak D call TRBD1 (6 bases). Germline V CDR1 and CDR2: DFQATT, SNEGSKA (reference sequence). V was clipped by 3 bases and J by 7 bases, with 15 bases between them. CDR3 size: 14 residues. CDR3 in amino acids: CSASLRGLSEKLFF. The CDR3 coding sequence is TGCAGTGCTAGTCTACGGGGGCTCAGTGAAAAACTGTTTTTT.

The J gene is TRBJ1-2, the V gene TRBV4-3; 9 nucleotides agree with TRBD1. Germline V CDR1 and CDR2: LGHNA, YSLEER. V was clipped by 0 bases and J by 3 bases; unmatched bases: 2. This CDR3 has 15 residues. The CDR3 loop is CASSQDTGGYYGYTF. The CDR3 nucleotides read TGCGCCAGCAGCCAAGATACAGGGGGCTACTATGGCTACACCTTC.

The CDR3 sequence: CASSIKHRREQYF. CDR3 nucleotide sequence: TGTGCCAGTAGTATAAAACATCGCAGGGAGCAGTACTTC. The chain couples TRBV19 to TRBJ2-7, with no clear D. This CDR3 has 13 amino acids. V was cut by 2 bases and J by 7 bases, with 12 bases left in between. Germline V gene sequence: CDR1 LNHDA, CDR2 SQIVND (reference sequence).

The table lists this clone with a few counts. V and J are TRBV28 and TRBJ1-1; 7 positions match TRBD1. The CDR3 runs to 14 residues. Losses at the gene ends were 6 bases for V and 4 bases for J; bases not matched to a gene: 8. CDR1 and CDR2 from the germline V gene are MDHEN and SYDVKM. The CDR3 sequence is CASRPLTGRTEAFF. The DNA for the CDR3 is TGTGCCAGCAGACCACTGACAGGGCGCACTGAAGCTTTCTTT. Based on the CDR3 plus reference TRBV28 and TRBJ1-1, the full variable domain is DVKVTQSSRYLVKRTGEKVFLECVQDMDHENMFWYRQDPGLGLRLIYFSYDVKMKEKGDIPEGYSVSREKKERFSLILESASTNQTSMYLCASRPLTGRTEAFFGQGTRLTVV.

The J gene is TRBJ1-5, the V gene TRBV9; TRBD1 matches 8 bases. Trimming at V came to 4 bases and at J to 9 bases, leaving 9 bases not matched to a gene. CDR3 length: 14 amino acids. CDR1 is SGDLS and CDR2 is YYNGEE in the germline V gene. CDR3 nucleotide sequence: TGTGCCAGCAGCTATACAGGGGGAAATGGGCCCCAGCATTTT. This translates into CASSYTGGNGPQHF.

The sample holds one count of this clone. The chain uses TRBV7-2 and TRBJ2-1, with a possible D match to TRBD1 (5 bases). The V and J ends lost 0 bases and 12 bases respectively, with 15 bases between them. The CDR3 extends over 14 amino acids. CDR1 and CDR2 from the germline V gene are SGHTA and FQGNSA. CDR3 sequence reads: CASSLAGALPGQFF. The CDR3 DNA is TGTGCCAGCAGCTTAGCAGGGGCGCTCCCCGGGCAGTTCTTC.

The rearrangement uses TRBV3-1 (or the pseudogene TRBV3-2) and TRBJ2-5; D gene ambiguous. Trimming pared 6 bases from V and 5 bases from J, leaving 7 bases between. Germline lookup yields CDR1 LGHDT and CDR2 YNNKEL (reference sequence). The CDR3 runs to 11 residues. CDR3 nucleotide sequence: TGTGCCAGCAGACGGGCGGAGACCCAGTACTTC. Protein product: CASRRAETQYF.

V usage is TRBV24-1 and J usage is TRBJ2-7, with 10 bases fitting TRBD1. CDR1 is KGHDR, CDR2 SFDVKD, per germline. CDR3 length: 17 residues. The J segment lost 0 bases and the V segment lost 2 bases, leaving 6 bases of the junction unmatched. CDR3 residues: CATSDSGTGASSYEQYF. The CDR3 DNA is TGTGCCACCAGTGATTCCGGGACAGGGGCGTCCTCCTACGAGCAGTACTTC.

The table lists this clone with a few counts. The chain has TRBV19 and TRBJ2-1, with 9 bases fitting TRBD2. The CDR3 extends over 14 amino acids. Germline loops: CDR1 LNHDA, CDR2 SQIVND (reference sequence). The V and J ends lost 6 bases and 4 bases, in that order; junction bases with no gene match: 4. The CDR3 nucleotides read TGTGCCAGTAGGGTTAGCGGGGGATACAATGAGCAGTTCTTC. Its protein product is CASRVSGGYNEQFF.

The chain couples TRBV27 to TRBJ2-3, with D tentatively TRBD1 (5 bases). Germline CDR1 MNHEY, CDR2 SMNVEV (reference sequence). The ends were cut back, 2 bases at V and 0 bases at J, with 6 bases in the middle. CDR3 length: 14 amino acids. The DNA for the CDR3 is TGTGCCAGCAGTTTACGACAGAGCACAGATACGCAGTATTTT. Its protein is CASSLRQSTDTQYF.

V usage is TRBV19 and J usage is TRBJ1-4; no clear D. Germline CDR1 and CDR2: LNHDA and SQIVND (reference sequence). Trimming took off 1 base at V and 0 bases at J, with 9 bases between the two ends. CDR3 length equals 16 residues. This CDR3 reads CASSIGRTATNEKLFF. The CDR3 DNA reads TGTGCCAGTAGTATAGGCAGGACGGCAACTAATGAAAAACTGTTTTTT. The whole variable domain, filled in from reference TRBV19 and TRBJ1-4, reads DGGITQSPKYLFRKEGQNVTLSCEQNLNHDAMYWYRQDPGQGLRLIYYSQIVNDFQKGDIAEGYSVSREKKESFPLTVTSAQKNPTAFYLCASSIGRTATNEKLFFGSGTQLSVL.

The chain links TRBV10-3 to TRBJ1-1; D ambiguous. V was pared by 7 bases and J by 0 bases, with 12 bases between. Germline V gene sequence: CDR1 ENHRY, CDR2 SYGVKD. This CDR3 spans 14 amino acids. CDR3 region: CAIKSTAMNTEAFF. The CDR3, as DNA: TGTGCCATCAAGTCAACGGCTATGAACACTGAAGCTTTCTTT.

The V gene is TRBV6-2 or TRBV6-3, the J gene TRBJ1-2; possibly TRBD1 for D (5 bases). This CDR3 has 13 residues. V shed 1 base and J shed 7 bases, with 10 bases lying between them. In germline, CDR1 is MNHEY, CDR2 SVGEGT. CDR3 sequence reads: CASSYFQGSGYTF. The CDR3 DNA follows: TGTGCCAGCAGTTACTTTCAGGGTTCTGGCTACACCTTC.

This chain joins TRBV10-3 and TRBJ1-2; D call uncertain. V was trimmed by 8 bases and J by 6 bases, leaving 19 bases between them. The V gene's germline CDR1 is ENHRY and CDR2 SYGVKD. The CDR3 is 14 amino acids. The CDR3, as DNA: TGTGCCATCGCCTCTGGCTCCATTCAAAATGGCTACACCTTC. Translating it yields CAIASGSIQNGYTF.

The DNA of the CDR3 is TGTGCCAGCAGCTCGCGGGACAGGGGGCCCCAAGAGACCCAGTACTTC. Protein: CASSSRDRGPQETQYF. The chain is built from TRBV7-3 and TRBJ2-5; 12 bases align to TRBD1. The CDR3 consists of 16 residues. J lost 1 base, V lost 4 bases, and 4 bases had no gene match. The germline CDR1 and CDR2 sequences are SGHTA and FQGTGA.